The next 9 T cell receptor beta chains were all read from a single sample in a study of blood T cell repertoires in COVID-19. Produced via immunoSEQ multiplex PCR; TCRdb's table is partial and in-frame only. Of 300,000 to 400,000 clones listed, around 91% were seen once; the top ten hold around 3.3%. Sequenced sample: peripheral blood. Receptors originate from a young woman who had recovered from COVID-19.

This chain uses TRBV29-1 with TRBJ2-3; 15 bases match TRBD2. V dropped 0 bases and J dropped 5; count of bases not matched to a gene: 3. There are 16 residues in the CDR3. Germline assignment: CDR1 SQVTM and CDR2 ANQGSEA. The CDR3: CSVEELGLAGGDTQYF. DNA for the CDR3: TGCAGCGTTGAAGAACTGGGACTAGCGGGAGGAGATACGCAGTATTTT.

This chain uses TRBV10-3 with TRBJ2-5, with TRBD1 matching over 7 bases. The CDR3 is made up of 15 amino acids. V lost 2 bases to trimming and J lost 5 bases; unmatched junction nucleotides: 8. Germline loops: CDR1 ENHRY, CDR2 SYGVKD. DNA of the CDR3: TGTGCCATCAGTGAGGCCGGACAGGCAACGGAGACCCAGTACTTC. This sequence encodes CAISEAGQATETQYF.

The rearrangement uses TRBV3-1 (or the pseudogene TRBV3-2) and TRBJ2-1; 10 bases agree with TRBD2. The germline V gene encodes CDR1 LGHDT and CDR2 YNNKEL (reference sequence). This CDR3 contains 15 residues. V shed 4 bases and J 4 bases; nucleotides not matched to a gene: 4. CDR3 amino acids: CASSPTSGPYNEQFF. DNA for the CDR3: TGTGCCAGCAGCCCGACTAGCGGGCCTTACAATGAGCAGTTCTTC.

The genes are TRBV7-2 and TRBJ1-2, with 7 bases aligning to TRBD1. J was trimmed by 7 bases and V by 5 bases; bases with no gene match: 10. The CDR3 runs to 14 residues. The germline gives CDR1 SGHTA, CDR2 FQGNSA. CDR3 sequence reads: CASSPRQGSFGYTF. The DNA for the CDR3 is TGTGCCAGCAGCCCCCGACAGGGATCTTTTGGCTACACCTTC. The variable domain in full, with the rest retrieved from reference TRBV7-2 and TRBJ1-2, is GAGVSQSPSNKVTEKGKDVELRCDPISGHTALYWYRQSLGQGLEFLIYFQGNSAPDKSGLPSDRFSAERTGGSVSTLTIQRTQQEDSAVYLCASSPRQGSFGYTFGSGTRLTVV.

This chain joins TRBV10-2 and TRBJ1-6; 7 nucleotides agree with TRBD1. CDR1 is WSHSY and CDR2 is SAAADI in the germline V gene. V lost 6 bases, J lost 6 bases, and 5 bases stayed unmatched. This CDR3 spans 14 amino acids. The CDR3 reads CASSRQGRNSPLHF. The CDR3 nucleotides read TGCGCCAGCAGCCGACAGGGTCGTAATTCACCCCTCCACTTT.

The V gene is TRBV19, the J gene TRBJ2-7; D may be TRBD1 (6 bases). This CDR3 has 14 residues. Germline CDR1 is LNHDA and CDR2 is SQIVND (reference sequence). V dropped 4 bases and J dropped 2 bases, with 12 bases sitting between them. The CDR3 is CASSSDRTPYEQYV. The CDR3 DNA reads TGTGCCAGTAGTAGTGACAGGACCCCCTACGAGCAGTACGTC.

The CDR3: CASSPLTNEQFF. In nucleotides, the CDR3 is TGTGCCAGCAGTCCACTAACCAATGAGCAGTTCTTC. The rearrangement uses TRBV12-3 or TRBV12-4 and TRBJ2-1; no definite D call. Trimming removed 5 bases from V and 6 bases from J, with 8 bases in between. The CDR3 has 12 amino acids.

This clone appeared many times. CDR3 in DNA: TGCGCCAGCAGCCTTGGTGAGGGCTTTCAGCCCCAGCATTTT. Its protein is CASSLGEGFQPQHF. This chain uses TRBV5-1 with TRBJ1-5; no firm D call. Germline V gives CDR1 SGHRS, CDR2 YFSETQ. The V end lost 4 bases, the J end lost 6 bases, and 14 bases lay between the germline ends. This CDR3 is built from 14 residues. Drawing the rest from reference TRBV5-1 and TRBJ1-5, the complete variable domain is KAGVTQTPRYLIKTRGQQVTLSCSPISGHRSVSWYQQTPGQGLQFLFEYFSETQRNKGNFPGRFSGRQFSNSRSEMNVSTLELGDSALYLCASSLGEGFQPQHFGDGTRLSIL.

The gene calls are TRBV7-8 and TRBJ2-1; 10 bases are a match to TRBD2. Germline CDR1 and CDR2: SGHVS and FQNEAQ. The CDR3 loop spans 15 amino acids. V gave up 7 bases and J gave up 8 bases; unmatched junction bases: 11. The CDR3 sequence is CASIPGDSGRHEQFF. The CDR3 DNA reads as TGTGCCAGCATCCCTGGAGATAGCGGGAGGCATGAGCAGTTCTTC. Together with reference TRBV7-8 and TRBJ2-1, the CDR3 gives the full variable domain: GAGVSQSPRYKVAKRGQDVALRCDPISGHVSLFWYQQALGQGPEFLTYFQNEAQLDKSGLPSDRFFAERPEGSVSTLKIQRTQQEDSAVYLCASIPGDSGRHEQFFGPGTRLTVL.